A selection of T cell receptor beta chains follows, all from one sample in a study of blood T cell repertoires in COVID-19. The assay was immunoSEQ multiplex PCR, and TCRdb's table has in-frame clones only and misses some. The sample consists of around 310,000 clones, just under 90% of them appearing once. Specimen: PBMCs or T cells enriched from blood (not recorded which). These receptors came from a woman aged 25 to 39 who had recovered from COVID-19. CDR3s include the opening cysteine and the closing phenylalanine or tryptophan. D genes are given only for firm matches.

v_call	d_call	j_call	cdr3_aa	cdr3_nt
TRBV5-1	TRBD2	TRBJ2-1	CASSPAGARLAGGNEQFF	TGCGCCAGCAGCCCGGCGGGGGCTCGACTAGCGGGCGGCAATGAGCAGTTCTTC
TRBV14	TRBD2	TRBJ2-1	CASSTSGSGDEQFF	TGTGCCAGCTCAACCAGCGGGAGCGGCGATGAGCAGTTCTTC
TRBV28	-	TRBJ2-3	CASSSQPGLTDTQYF	TGTGCCAGCAGTTCCCAACCGGGACTTACAGATACGCAGTATTTT
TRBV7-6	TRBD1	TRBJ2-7	CASSLEYSWTGALVYEQYF	TGTGCCAGCAGCTTAGAGTATTCGTGGACAGGGGCCTTGGTTTACGAGCAGTACTTC
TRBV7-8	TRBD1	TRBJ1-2	CASSLMGQGAIGYTF	TGTGCCAGCAGCTTAATGGGACAGGGGGCGATTGGCTACACCTTC
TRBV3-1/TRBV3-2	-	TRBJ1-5	CASSQEPTLYSNQPQHF	TGTGCCAGCAGCCAAGAACCGACATTATATAGCAATCAGCCCCAGCATTTT
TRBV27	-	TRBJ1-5	CASSFQGIQPQHF	TGTGCCAGCAGTTTTCAGGGTATTCAGCCCCAGCATTTT
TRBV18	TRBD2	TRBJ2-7	CASSPRDRVTGTSGNEQYF	TGTGCCAGCTCACCACGGGACAGGGTTACCGGGACTAGCGGGAACGAGCAGTACTTC
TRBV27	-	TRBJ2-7	CASSLSPGETYEQYF	TGTGCCAGCAGTTTATCTCCAGGGGAGACCTACGAGCAGTACTTC
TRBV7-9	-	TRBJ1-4	CASRPLSHLVATNEKLFF	TGTGCCAGCAGACCCCTCTCCCACCTAGTTGCAACTAATGAAAAACTGTTTTTT
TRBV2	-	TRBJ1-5	CASRGRRGGNQPQHF	TGTGCCAGCAGGGGACGTCGGGGGGGGAATCAGCCCCAGCATTTT
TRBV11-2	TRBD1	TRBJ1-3	CASSLTGTGVGNTIYF	TGTGCCAGCAGCCTAACAGGGACAGGAGTCGGAAACACCATATATTTT
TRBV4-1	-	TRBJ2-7	CASSQGRGTTNYEQYF	TGCGCCAGCAGCCAAGGCCGGGGGACCACAAACTACGAGCAGTACTTC
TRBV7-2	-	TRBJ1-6	CASSLEGIGSPLHF	TGTGCCAGCAGCTTGGAGGGTATAGGATCACCCCTCCACTTT